This T cell receptor (beta chain) was captured in a study of T cells after posttransplantation cyclophosphamide. TCRdb's copy holds only in-frame clones and misses some; the assay was immunoSEQ multiplex PCR. The repertoire consists of some 40,000 clones, none detected only once. J was trimmed by 3 bases and V by 4 bases; bases with no gene match: 22. This CDR3 spans 19 amino acids. Germline CDR1 and CDR2: SGHDT and YYEEEE. The sequence was collected from a man aged 30-40 years in good health and a related stem cell transplant donor. The genes are TRBV5-6 and TRBJ2-7, with 7 bases that match TRBD2. The source material was PBMCs. CDR3 DNA sequence: TGTGCCAGCAGCCCACCCCGCCCTGGCGGGAGCCAACTAAACTACGAGCAGTACTTC. Amino acid sequence: CASSPPRPGGSQLNYEQYF.